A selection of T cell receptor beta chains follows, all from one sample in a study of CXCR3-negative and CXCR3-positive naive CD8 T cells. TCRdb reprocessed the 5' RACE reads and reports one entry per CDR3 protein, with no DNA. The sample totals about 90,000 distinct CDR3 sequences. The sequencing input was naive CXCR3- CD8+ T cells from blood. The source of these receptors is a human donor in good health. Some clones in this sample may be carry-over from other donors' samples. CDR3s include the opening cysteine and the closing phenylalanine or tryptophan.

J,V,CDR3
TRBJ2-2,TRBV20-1,CSARPAGTGELFF
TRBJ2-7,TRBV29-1,CSVFDPRGTREQYF
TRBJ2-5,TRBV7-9,CASFRLAGGETQYF
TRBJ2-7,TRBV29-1,CSVGAGGDEQYF
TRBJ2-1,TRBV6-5,CASSYSPRGPFSSYNEQFF
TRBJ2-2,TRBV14,CASSQSLRGTGELFF
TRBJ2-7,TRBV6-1,CASSSGQVGSGEQYF
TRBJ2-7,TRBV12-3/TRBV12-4,CASLDRGEPYEQYF
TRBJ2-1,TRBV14,CASSPLLAGGYNEQFF
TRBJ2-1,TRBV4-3,CASSQDRTGLNEQFF
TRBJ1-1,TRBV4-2,CASSQEGNRGTEAFF
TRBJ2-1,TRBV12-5,CASGLVQGPYNEQFF
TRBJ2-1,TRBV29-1,CSVEETGSYNEQFF
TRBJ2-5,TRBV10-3,CAISETGPGETQYF
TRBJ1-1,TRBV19,CASNPGGVGGTEAFF
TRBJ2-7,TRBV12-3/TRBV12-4,CASSQASEQYF
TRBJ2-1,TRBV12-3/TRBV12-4,CATVERVRNEQFF
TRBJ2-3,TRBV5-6,CASTQTEDTQYF
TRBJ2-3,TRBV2,CASRDRGPDTQYF